This T cell receptor (beta chain) was sequenced during a study of T cell repertoires in cytomegalovirus infection. Whole-study context: The public TCR beta signatures pointed to both CMV infection and matching HLA type.

TCRdb passed the reads through MiXCR, listing each CDR3 protein once. The table has almost 500,000 distinct CDR3 sequences, roughly 10% seen once; the top ten hold around 9.6%. This clonotype was counted many times. Antigen unknown. Study results and caveats: Summed frequency of public TCR beta families distinguished CMV carriers with the relevant HLA. HLA-C-restricted CMV-specific TCR beta clonotypes prevailed in the ex vivo response.

The CDR3 consists of 11 residues. CDR1 is SEHNR and CDR2 is FQNEAQ in the germline V gene (reference sequence). V lost 5 bases and J 5 bases, leaving 7 bases between the germline ends. V usage is TRBV7-9 and J usage is TRBJ2-7; D is uncertain. What was sequenced was PBMCs. This receptor was identified in a human donor in good health (CMV status not recorded). Some clones in this sample may be carry-over from other donors' samples. CDR3 sequence: CASSAVDEQYF. Written as DNA, the CDR3 is TGTGCCAGCAGCGCTGTGGACGAGCAGTACTTC.